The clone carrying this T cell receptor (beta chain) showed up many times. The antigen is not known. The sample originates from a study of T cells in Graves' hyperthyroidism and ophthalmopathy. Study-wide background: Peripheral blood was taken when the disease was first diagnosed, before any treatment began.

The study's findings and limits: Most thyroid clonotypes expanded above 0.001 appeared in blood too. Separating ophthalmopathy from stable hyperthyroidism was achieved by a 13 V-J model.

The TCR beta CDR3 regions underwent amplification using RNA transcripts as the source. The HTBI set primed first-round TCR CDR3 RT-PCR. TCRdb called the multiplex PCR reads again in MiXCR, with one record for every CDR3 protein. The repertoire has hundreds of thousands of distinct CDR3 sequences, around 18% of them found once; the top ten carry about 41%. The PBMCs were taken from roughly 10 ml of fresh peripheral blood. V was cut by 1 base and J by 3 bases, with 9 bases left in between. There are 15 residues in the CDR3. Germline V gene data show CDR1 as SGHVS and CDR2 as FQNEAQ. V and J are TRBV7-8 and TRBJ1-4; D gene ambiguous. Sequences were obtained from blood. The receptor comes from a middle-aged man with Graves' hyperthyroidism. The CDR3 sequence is CASSLGRVSNEKLFF. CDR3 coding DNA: TGTGCCAGCAGCTTAGGCCGGGTCTCTAATGAAAAACTGTTTTTT.